Sequencing of this T cell receptor beta chain was carried out in a study of blood T cells in healthy people across ages (dated by TCRdb to the mid-2010s). Describing the broader study: In model experiments, template switching captured roughly one uniquely barcoded TCR beta cDNA molecule for every two T cells. Age-related changes in TCR beta repertoire diversity were measured in the study by deep sequencing normalized with unique cDNA molecular identifiers. The donors were divided into four age groups: young (average 16 years), middle-aged (almost 40), aged (approximately 64) and long-lived (nearly 85). To avoid experimental bias, donors of different ages were distributed randomly across sequencing lanes. Using the same blood draw, the study looked at two additional independent replicas of 1 million unique cDNA reads for two donors, one aged 18 to 30 and the other aged 80 or older.

Comments on this clonotype: Its antigen specificity is not known. No per-base quality is available; no much larger clone lies one base away.

The study at large found these results: Donor CMV infection status was unknown, potentially confounding age-related changes in expanded clonotypes. Compared with the aged group, the long-lived group had more naive CD4+ T cells, fewer expanded clones and increased TCR diversity, suggesting age selection. A strong correlation was found between observed TCR beta diversity and the percentage of naive T cells measured by flow cytometry. Observed TCR beta diversity per million T cells fell roughly linearly with age, and a significant reduction was already apparent by age about 43. Estimates of total diversity from one million sequenced T cells were regarded as lower bounds and underestimates. Bulk unsorted PBMC profiling prevented conclusive comparison of naive and antigen-experienced compartments.

The method behind the library was 5' RACE. A second PCR of about 6 to 11 cycles was run with a J-beta primer mix and a sample-barcoded 5' primer. A unique molecular identifier was introduced onto each TCR beta cDNA molecule by a template-switch 5' adaptor carrying 12 random nucleotides. At least 2.5 million CDR3-containing paired-end reads were obtained from each sample. The Mint cDNA synthesis kit, primed by a TRBC-specific oligonucleotide, was used to synthesize first-strand cDNA from all RNA. Following uracil-DNA glycosylase treatment, all cDNA underwent a first 18-cycle PCR with the universal primers M1SS and BC2_uni_R. Concerning the study's data processing: For normalization, 1 million high-quality reads, each with a distinct molecular identifier, were randomly selected from each sample. Reads with shared molecular identifiers were discarded instead of being binned into consensus sequences. MiTCR, set to a Q25 quality threshold and the strictest error-elimination algorithm, was used for CDR3 identification, clonotype clustering and error correction. A nonparametric unseen species model with Euler transformation was used to estimate lower-bound total TCR beta diversity. The public reads were reprocessed in TCRdb via fastp at Q25 and MiXCR, keeping in-frame beta chains. Rows merge per CDR3 protein into single entries with the most common DNA and genes. V and J calls and clone size were set by TCRdb, not the authors. The sample data list approximately 1,700,000 distinct CDR3 sequences, and around 40% of these were observed just once. Roughly 23% of the sample is in the top ten clones.

Taken from cysteine to phenylalanine, the CDR3 has 15 residues. Of the read, only the CDR3 DNA is kept; its 45 bases are in frame from base 1. CDR1 and CDR2, per the germline V gene, are SGHRS and YFSETQ. The V and J ends are trimmed by 3 bases and 7 bases, leaving 17 bases between them. The donors were roughly 40 Caucasian individuals from Russia, aged roughly 6 to 95 years, who were systemically healthy. Approximately 9.3 milliliters of peripheral blood were collected from each donor into EDTA-treated Vacutainer tubes. Ficoll-Paque density-gradient centrifugation was used to isolate PBMCs, with at least 6.5 million per sample. Trizol reagent was used to extract total RNA from PBMCs, with at least 6 micrograms per sample. For every donor, flow cytometry on a PBMC aliquot measured the percentage of naive CD45RAhigh/CD27high T cells.

This receptor was identified in a human donor in good health. The chain is encoded by TRBV5-1 joined to TRBJ1-5; possibly the D gene is TRBD1, per 5 matching bases. Sequenced input: blood. The CDR3 protein: CASSSSGNREQPQHF. The base sequence is TGCGCCAGCAGCTCATCAGGGAATAGGGAACAGCCCCAGCATTTT.